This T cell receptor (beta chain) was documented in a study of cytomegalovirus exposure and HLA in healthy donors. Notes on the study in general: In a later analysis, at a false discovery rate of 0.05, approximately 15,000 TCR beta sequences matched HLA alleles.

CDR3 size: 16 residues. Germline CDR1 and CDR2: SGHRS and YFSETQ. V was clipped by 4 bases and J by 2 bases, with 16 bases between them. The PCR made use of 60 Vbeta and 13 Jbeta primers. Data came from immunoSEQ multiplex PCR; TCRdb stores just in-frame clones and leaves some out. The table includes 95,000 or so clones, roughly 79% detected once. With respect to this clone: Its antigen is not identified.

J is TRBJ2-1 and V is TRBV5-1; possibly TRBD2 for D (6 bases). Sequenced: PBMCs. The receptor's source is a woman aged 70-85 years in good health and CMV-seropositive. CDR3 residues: CASSTSPAGAYNEQFF. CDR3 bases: TGCGCCAGCAGCACCTCTCCAGCGGGCGCCTACAATGAGCAGTTCTTC.